These 20 T cell receptor beta chains were all obtained from the same sample, sequenced in a study of glioma-infiltrating T cells. Amplification of TCR alpha and beta CDR3 regions from RNA used iRepertoire nested multiplex PCR. MiXCR, applied by TCRdb to the multiplex PCR reads, yields one record per CDR3 protein. The sample lists around 6,200 distinct CDR3 sequences, approximately 30% occurring once. Source material: glioma tissue, nonneoplastic brain tissue, or PBMCs (not recorded which). Source of these receptors: a human donor with low-grade glioma or glioblastoma, undergoing nonglioma brain surgery, or in good health (not recorded which).

This clonotype was seen at least ten times. The chain combines TRBV18 with TRBJ1-2, with 7 bases that match TRBD1. The trim removed 4 bases at V and 4 bases at J, leaving 6 bases unmatched. This CDR3 region has 14 residues. Germline CDR1 KGHSH, CDR2 LQKENI. The CDR3 DNA reads as TGTGCCAGCTCACAAAGTCGGGACAGCTATGGCTACACCTTC. This translates into CASSQSRDSYGYTF.

The chain links TRBV12-3 or TRBV12-4 to TRBJ1-2, with D uncertain. V was cut by 2 bases and J by 10 bases, with 17 bases left in between. The CDR3 is 14 residues long. The CDR3 here is CASSLYGQTYNYTF. The CDR3, as DNA: TGTGCCAGCAGTTTATATGGGCAGACCTATAACTACACCTTC.

By share, this clonotype counts as medium-sized. The chain couples TRBV14 to TRBJ2-5; no reliable D call. The V gene's germline CDR1 is SGHDN and CDR2 FVKESK. The CDR3 loop spans 12 amino acids. V lost 3 bases and J lost 1, with 3 bases in between. CDR3 sequence: CASSHLQETQYF. CDR3 sequence (DNA): TGTGCCAGCAGCCACCTCCAAGAGACCCAGTACTTC.

This clonotype occurred many times. The rearrangement links TRBV12-3 or TRBV12-4 to TRBJ2-1; D gene unclear. The germline V and J ends were trimmed by 1 base and 10 bases, with 11 bases remaining between them. The CDR3 consists of 13 residues. CDR3 nucleotide sequence: TGTGCCAGCAGTTTAGTGTCCCGAGGAGAGCAGTTCTTC. Its protein product is CASSLVSRGEQFF.

Sample share makes this clonotype medium-sized. The J gene is TRBJ2-1, the V gene TRBV6-1; TRBD2 agrees at 10 bases. This CDR3 region has 16 residues. J lost 5 bases, V lost 5 bases, and 9 bases had no gene match. Per germline, CDR1 MNHNS and CDR2 SASEGT. DNA for the CDR3: TGTGCCAGCAGTTATTTAAGCGGGAGGGGGAACAATGAGCAGTTCTTC. Its translation: CASSYLSGRGNNEQFF.

With respect to this clonotype: Relative to the germline gene, one junction end is altered; a read error may explain this. This chain joins TRBV28 and TRBJ1-5; D not resolved. Germline CDR1 is MDHEN and CDR2 is SYDVKM. The CDR3 runs 13 residues. CDR3 sequence (DNA): TGTGCCAGCATCCAAGATAGCACTCCGCCCCAGCCTTTT. Amino acid sequence: CASIQDSTPPQPF.

This clonotype appeared many times. The V gene is TRBV5-1, the J gene TRBJ1-1; D gene unclear. CDR1 and CDR2 (germline): SGHRS, YFSETQ. The CDR3 runs 15 residues. Trimming removed 3 bases at V and 2 bases at J, with 14 bases between. The CDR3 DNA is TGCGCCAGCAGCTCCCGGACGGCCGGCAACACTGAAGCTTTCTTT. It is translated as CASSSRTAGNTEAFF. The variable domain in full, with the rest retrieved from reference TRBV5-1 and TRBJ1-1, is KAGVTQTPRYLIKTRGQQVTLSCSPISGHRSVSWYQQTPGQGLQFLFEYFSETQRNKGNFPGRFSGRQFSNSRSEMNVSTLELGDSALYLCASSSRTAGNTEAFFGQGTRLTVV.

The genes are TRBV28 and TRBJ2-7; 7 positions agree with TRBD1. The DNA end is a closer match to TRBJ2-3, so the J assignment may be wrong. CDR3 length equals 13 residues. Germline-derived CDR1 and CDR2 are MDHEN and SYDVKM. CDR3 sequence reads: CASSPGQDSEQYF. CDR3 bases: TGTGCCAGCAGCCCTGGACAGGACTCCGAGCAGTATTTT.

The table lists this clonotype with a count of one. Compared with germline, one end of the junction differs, possibly owing to a read error. The chain couples TRBV28 to TRBJ1-2; tentatively, D is TRBD1 (6 bases). This CDR3 spans 14 amino acids. The germline gives CDR1 MDHEN, CDR2 SYDVKM. The CDR3 is CSRSRRPGDDGYTF. The CDR3 DNA reads TGTTCCAGAAGCCGCAGGCCAGGGGACGATGGCTACACCTTC.

This clonotype appeared many times. J is TRBJ2-1 and V is TRBV6-2 or TRBV6-3; D might be TRBD2 (5 bases). V shed 2 bases and J shed 4 bases, with 9 bases lying between them. Germline V gene sequence: CDR1 MNHEY, CDR2 SVGEGT. The CDR3 is made up of 14 amino acids. CDR3 residues: CASSYQGLYNEQFF. In DNA, the CDR3 is TGTGCCAGCAGTTACCAAGGACTGTACAATGAGCAGTTCTTC.

This clonotype is medium-sized. The rearrangement links TRBV20-1 to TRBJ1-2; 7 bases are shared with TRBD1. There are 13 residues in the CDR3. V dropped 6 bases and J dropped 6; count of bases not matched to a gene: 10. In germline, CDR1 is DFQATT, CDR2 SNEGSKA (reference sequence). CDR3: CSALGQVFDGYTF. The CDR3 nucleotides are TGCAGTGCCCTTGGACAGGTTTTTGATGGCTACACCTTC.

At least ten counts were recorded for this clonotype. The rearrangement links TRBV2 to TRBJ2-1; 7 bases are shared with TRBD2. Germline V gene lookup returns CDR1 SNHLY and CDR2 FYNNEI. This CDR3 region has 14 residues. V lost 10 bases, J lost 5 bases, and 11 bases stayed unmatched. The CDR3, as DNA: TGTGCCACCCCTAGCGGCAAACTAAACAATGAGCAGTTCTTC. The encoded protein is CATPSGKLNNEQFF.

This clonotype was seen at least ten times. The V and J genes are TRBV19 and TRBJ2-1; D perhaps matches TRBD1 (6 bases). Germline V gene data show CDR1 as LNHDA and CDR2 as SQIVND (reference sequence). The CDR3 totals 15 residues. The germline V and J ends were trimmed by 5 bases and 6 bases, with 17 bases remaining between them. CDR3 nucleotides: TGTGCCAGTAGTTCGGCGGAGGTAGGGGGCAATGAGCAGTTCTTC. This encodes CASSSAEVGGNEQFF.

By its share, this clonotype is medium-sized. V gene TRBV20-1 combines with J gene TRBJ2-1; D unclear. CDR3 length: 13 residues. Trimming pared 3 bases from V and 6 bases from J, leaving 12 bases between. Germline loops: CDR1 DFQATT, CDR2 SNEGSKA (reference sequence). The CDR3 sequence: CSARGSSVNEQFF. The CDR3 DNA sequence: TGCAGTGCTAGGGGTAGTTCTGTCAATGAGCAGTTCTTC.

Ten or more counts support this clonotype. This chain uses TRBV29-1 with TRBJ2-7; D uncertain. Trimming pared 1 base from V and 4 bases from J, leaving 8 bases between. CDR3 length: 12 residues. Germline V gene lookup returns CDR1 SQVTM and CDR2 ANQGSEA. CDR3 residues: CSVEGDGYEQYF. CDR3 nucleotides: TGCAGCGTTGAAGGTGACGGATACGAGCAGTACTTC.

This clonotype is medium-sized (0.01 to 0.1%) in the sample. The chain employs TRBV20-1 and TRBJ2-5; 14 nucleotides align to TRBD2. Germline V gene data show CDR1 as DFQATT and CDR2 as SNEGSKA (reference sequence). This CDR3 comprises 18 residues. Trimming cost V 0 bases and J 2 bases; bases outside gene matches: 8. CDR3 bases: TGCAGTGCTAGAGACAGACTAGCGGGAGGGCCGCGGCAAGAGACCCAGTACTTC. It translates to CSARDRLAGGPRQETQYF.

The sample holds many counts of this clonotype. This chain links TRBV6-1 with TRBJ2-3, with 8 bases fitting TRBD2. CDR1 MNHNS and CDR2 SASEGT come from the germline V gene. The J segment lost 4 bases and the V segment lost 6 bases, leaving 3 bases of the junction unmatched. The CDR3 consists of 13 residues. The DNA for the CDR3 is TGTGCCAGCAGGACGGGGGGGGCAGATACGCAGTATTTT. Its translation is CASRTGGADTQYF.

Sample share makes this clonotype large. The V and J genes are TRBV28 and TRBJ2-3, with D perhaps matching TRBD1 (6 bases). The V end lost 9 bases, the J end lost 6 bases, and 13 bases lay between the germline ends. The CDR3 consists of 12 residues. Germline loops: CDR1 MDHEN, CDR2 SYDVKM. In DNA form, the CDR3 reads TGTGCCAGTGGGACACCCCGGGATACGCAGTATTTT. Translated: CASGTPRDTQYF.

The rearrangement joins TRBV25-1 to TRBJ2-1; no clear D gene. This CDR3 is built from 8 residues. The V gene lost 8 bases and the J gene lost 8 bases, with 1 base spanning the gap. Per the germline V gene, CDR1 is MGHDK and CDR2 is SYGVNS. Here the CDR3 DNA reads TGTGCCAGCTATGAGCAGTTCTTC. Translating gives CASYEQFF.

This clonotype is judged medium-sized. The rearrangement uses TRBV6-2 or TRBV6-3 and TRBJ2-3; 11 nucleotides agree with TRBD2. V gave up 6 bases and J gave up 4 bases; unmatched junction bases: 3. The CDR3 has 14 amino acids. In germline, CDR1 is MNHEY, CDR2 SVGEGT. Here the CDR3 DNA reads TGTGCCAGCAGACTAGCGGGAGTGTCAGATACGCAGTATTTT. As protein: CASRLAGVSDTQYF.